These 18 T cell receptor beta chains originate from one sample sequenced in a study of blood T cell dynamics during melanoma immunotherapy. This table comes from immunoSEQ multiplex PCR, and its TCRdb copy is limited to in-frame clones, with some not included. The repertoire holds 4,500 to 7,000 clones, 70% to 90% seen once, with around 3.3% in the top ten. Documented time point: pre-treatment baseline. The sample consisted of blood, taken from a patient treated with checkpoint blockade. These receptors originate from a human donor with melanoma.

This clone was found a few times. This sequence joins TRBV18 and TRBJ1-5; TRBD1 agrees at 8 bases. This CDR3 has 15 amino acids. Germline V gene sequence: CDR1 KGHSH, CDR2 LQKENI. V shed 6 bases and J 3 bases; nucleotides not matched to a gene: 7. The CDR3 DNA follows: TGTGCCAGCTCCTCGGACAGGGCCCTCAATCAGCCCCAGCATTTT. Protein sequence: CASSSDRALNQPQHF.

V and J are TRBV4-2 and TRBJ2-3; D remains ambiguous. In germline, CDR1 is LGHNA, CDR2 YNFKEQ. Trimming took off 1 base at V and 7 bases at J, with 12 bases between the two ends. This CDR3 contains 14 residues. The CDR3 is CASSQVRSHNTQYF. The CDR3 bases are TGTGCCAGCAGCCAAGTCAGGTCTCACAATACGCAGTATTTT.

The V and J genes are TRBV5-1 and TRBJ1-1, with D unresolved. Trimming stripped 4 bases from V and 6 bases from J, with 16 bases between. The CDR3 sequence is 14 residues long. CDR1 SGHRS and CDR2 YFSETQ come from the germline V gene. The CDR3 region is CASSPDIHGAEAFF. The CDR3 DNA reads TGCGCCAGCAGCCCCGACATTCACGGCGCTGAAGCTTTCTTT.

This chain connects TRBV2 to TRBJ1-5; D gene uncertain. Germline V gives CDR1 SNHLY, CDR2 FYNNEI. The germline V and J ends were trimmed by 1 base and 5 bases, with 9 bases remaining between them. The CDR3 runs to 14 residues. The CDR3 DNA reads TGTGCCAGCAGTGAAGAGCCAGTAGATCAGCCCCAGCATTTT. This gives the protein CASSEEPVDQPQHF.

The chain combines TRBV7-3 with TRBJ2-3; 11 bases align to TRBD1. In germline, CDR1 is SGHTA, CDR2 FQGTGA. CDR3 size: 14 residues. Trimming removed 6 bases from V and 4 bases from J; junction bases left unmatched: 3. This CDR3 reads CASSGQGASDTQYF. The CDR3 region has the DNA TGTGCCAGCAGTGGACAGGGGGCCTCAGATACGCAGTATTTT.

The V call is TRBV11-3, the J call TRBJ1-6; tentatively, D is TRBD1 (5 bases). The CDR3 extends over 15 amino acids. Germline CDR1 is SGHNT and CDR2 is YENEEA. V lost 5 bases to trimming and J lost 9 bases, with 17 bases between them. CDR3 region: CASSQGSGRSSPLHF. For the CDR3, the DNA is TGTGCCAGCAGCCAGGGCTCAGGGAGGTCTTCACCCCTCCACTTT.

To note about this clone: The junction does not match germline at one end; this may be a read error. Other DNA sequences in this specimen translate into the identical CDR3. J is TRBJ1-1 and V is TRBV11-3; D uncertain. Germline CDR1 reads SGHNT; CDR2 reads YENEEA. CDR3 length equals 13 residues. DNA for the CDR3: TGTGCCAGCAGCTTCGCGCCGAACACTGAAGCCTTCTTT. Its translation is CASSFAPNTEAFF. The full variable domain, in which reference TRBV11-3 and TRBJ1-1 provide the parts outside the CDR3, is EAGVVQSPRYKIIEKKQPVAFWCNPISGHNTLYWYLQNLGQGPELLIRYENEEAVDDSQLPKDRFSAERLKGVDSTLKIQPAELGDSAVYLCASSFAPNTEAFFGQGTRLTVV.

The chain's CDR3 is CASSQVSGSGNTIYF. CDR3 DNA sequence: TGTGCCAGCAGCCAAGTTTCAGGCTCTGGAAACACCATATATTTT. The chain employs TRBV4-2 and TRBJ1-3; D not resolved. CDR1 and CDR2 (germline): LGHNA, YNFKEQ. The CDR3 length is 15 residues. V lost 1 base and J 0 bases, leaving 7 bases between the germline ends.

The chain has TRBV18 and TRBJ1-6; weak D call: TRBD1 (6 bases). Germline V CDR1 and CDR2: KGHSH, LQKENI. V lost 3 bases and J lost 8, with 14 bases in between. The CDR3 extends over 15 amino acids. CDR3 sequence reads: CASSPTGLGDSPLHF. The CDR3 DNA is TGTGCCAGCTCACCTACAGGGTTAGGGGATTCACCCCTCCACTTT.

The chain combines TRBV5-4 with TRBJ1-3; D gene uncertain. V dropped 4 bases and J dropped 4 bases, with 6 bases sitting between them. Germline CDR1 and CDR2: SGHNT and YYREEE (reference sequence). There are 12 residues in the CDR3. This CDR3 is CASSLNGNTIYF. CDR3 DNA sequence: TGTGCCAGCAGCCTAAACGGAAACACCATATATTTT.

The V call is TRBV2, the J call TRBJ2-1; possible D gene TRBD1, 6 bases. The CDR3 covers 13 residues. Germline CDR1 and CDR2: SNHLY and FYNNEI. V was shortened by 2 bases and J by 4 bases, with 6 bases between the two germline ends. The DNA of the CDR3 is TGTGCCAGCAGTGAAAGGGGGTACAATGAGCAGTTCTTC. Encoded protein: CASSERGYNEQFF.

J is TRBJ2-1 and V is TRBV7-9, with D possibly TRBD1 on 5 matching bases. Trimming pared 5 bases from V and 4 bases from J, leaving 21 bases between. This CDR3 spans 17 amino acids. CDR1 is SEHNR, CDR2 FQNEAQ, per germline (reference sequence). The DNA of the CDR3 is TGTGCCAGCAGCCGACAGATAAGCCTTTACGGATACAATGAGCAGTTCTTC. This encodes CASSRQISLYGYNEQFF.

CDR3 DNA sequence: TGTGCCAGCAGTTCCCGGCGTAGCGGGGGGGAGACCCAGTACTTC. It specifies CASSSRRSGGETQYF. The V gene is TRBV11-2, the J gene TRBJ2-5, with 10 bases that match TRBD2. Germline lookup yields CDR1 SGHAT and CDR2 FQNNGV. V was clipped by 6 bases and J by 5 bases; unmatched bases: 9. There are 15 residues in the CDR3.

The chain has TRBV19 and TRBJ1-1; TRBD1 matches 7 bases. From germline, CDR1 is LNHDA and CDR2 SQIVND (reference sequence). The CDR3 is 15 amino acids. V lost 3 bases to trimming and J lost 4 bases; unmatched junction nucleotides: 8. The DNA of the CDR3 is TGTGCCAGTAGTATCCGAGGGGGCAGAGGCACTGAAGCTTTCTTT. As protein: CASSIRGGRGTEAFF.

The rearrangement joins TRBV27 to TRBJ1-5; no definite D call. V lost 3 bases and J lost 5, with 8 bases in between. The CDR3 is made up of 13 amino acids. Germline V gene data show CDR1 as MNHEY and CDR2 as SMNVEV (reference sequence). CDR3 DNA sequence: TGTGCCAGCAGTTTCTTTTGGGATCAGCCCCAGCATTTT. This sequence encodes CASSFFWDQPQHF.

The rearrangement links TRBV19 to TRBJ2-3; 7 bases align to TRBD2. The CDR3 runs to 13 residues. Germline V gives CDR1 LNHDA, CDR2 SQIVND (reference sequence). The V gene end was trimmed by 1 base and the J gene end by 6 bases; junction bases not matched to a gene: 1. In DNA, the CDR3 is TGTGCCAGTAGTATAGCCGGGGGGGATACGCAGTATTTT. This translates into CASSIAGGDTQYF.

This sequence joins TRBV10-3 and TRBJ1-3; no definite D call. The CDR3 is 13 residues long. Germline V gives CDR1 ENHRY, CDR2 SYGVKD. V dropped 7 bases and J dropped 4 bases, with 11 bases sitting between them. This chain's CDR3 is CAINEGRGNTIYF. CDR3 sequence (DNA): TGTGCCATCAACGAGGGCAGGGGAAACACCATATATTTT.

The chain has TRBV7-9 and TRBJ1-2; 7 positions agree with TRBD1. The CDR3 is 15 residues long. The V and J ends lost 5 bases and 4 bases, in that order; junction bases with no gene match: 10. Germline V gene sequence: CDR1 SEHNR, CDR2 FQNEAQ (reference sequence). The DNA of the CDR3 is TGTGCCAGCAGCGCCAAGATTAGACAGGGCTATGGCTACACCTTC. Translated: CASSAKIRQGYGYTF.